Described below is a single T cell receptor (beta chain) sequence and its context. This clonotype has more than one count but fewer than ten. Its antigen specificity is not known. Qualities for individual bases were not recorded, and no much larger clone is one base off. The library was obtained by RT-PCR. The instrument given in TCRdb is Illumina MiSeq. Through fastp at Q25 and MiXCR, TCRdb rebuilt clones from the public reads, retaining in-frame beta chains. Each entry merges the rows of one CDR3 protein and shows their most common DNA and genes. The sample table contains more than 600,000 distinct CDR3 sequences; only one count was recorded for approximately 14% of them. The ten largest account for around 3.3% of the sample. The entry originates in a study (dated by TCRdb to about 2016). V and J are truncated by 0 bases and 4 bases respectively, leaving an intervening sequence of 15 bases. From the cysteine up to the phenylalanine, the CDR3 has a length of 16 residues. The DNA shown is the 48-base CDR3, in frame from base 1. The CDR1 and CDR2 encoded by the germline V gene are LGHNA and YSLEER.

Recombination connected TRBV4-3 to TRBJ1-1; the D segment could be TRBD1, given 5 matching bases. The clonotype originates from a female donor in good health, serving as a healthy control. The sequenced sample was memory CD4+ T cells from blood. The CDR3: CASSQDPVGGVTEAFF. The DNA reads as follows: TGCGCCAGCAGCCAAGATCCGGTTGGGGGGGTCACTGAAGCTTTCTTT.